This T cell receptor (beta chain) was documented in a study of cytomegalovirus exposure and HLA in healthy donors. Findings and caveats of the study: Association of about 17,000 TCR beta sequences with HLA alleles was found at 0.05 false discovery rate in a later analysis.

The CDR3 is made up of 15 amino acids. CDR1 is SEHNR, CDR2 FQNEAQ, per germline (reference sequence). Trimming left V 0 bases short and J 6 bases short, with 15 bases between. Note on this clone: The target antigen is unknown.

Amplification used 60 Vbeta primers and 13 Jbeta primers. Generated by immunoSEQ multiplex PCR, the TCRdb table keeps only in-frame clones and is missing some. The sample holds 80,000 to 95,000 clones, 81% seen once. Material: PBMCs. The rearrangement joins TRBV7-9 to TRBJ2-7, with D possibly matching TRBD2 (7 bases). This TCR came from a woman in her twenties or thirties in good health and CMV-seronegative. CDR3 DNA: TGTGCCAGCAGCTTAGCCGCCTTGGGAGGGGGCGAGCAGTACTTC. Translated, it gives CASSLAALGGGEQYF.